The next 27 T cell receptor beta chains were all read from a single sample in a study of T cell responses to AZD1222 COVID-19 vaccine. The data were produced by immunoSEQ multiplex PCR, yet TCRdb's version contains in-frame clones alone and is incomplete. The sample records more than 90,000 clones, around 87% being singletons. The sample here was peripheral blood, taken 28 days after the second AZD1222 dose. The receptors stem from an adult who received the AZD1222 COVID-19 vaccine.

The chain uses TRBV28 and TRBJ2-7; D may be TRBD2 (6 bases). The CDR3 runs 12 residues. Germline CDR1 reads MDHEN; CDR2 reads SYDVKM. Trimming pared 5 bases from V and 8 bases from J, leaving 13 bases between. The CDR3 coding sequence is TGTGCCAGCAGTCTGCGGGACTCCAAGCAGTACTTC. Protein: CASSLRDSKQYF.

The rearrangement uses TRBV7-8 and TRBJ2-2, with 11 positions matching TRBD2. The trim removed 6 bases at V and 0 bases at J, leaving 9 bases unmatched. The germline CDR1 and CDR2 sequences are SGHVS and FQNEAQ. The CDR3 length is 18 residues. The CDR3 bases are TGTGCCAGCAGAGGGGTTCTAGCGGGAGGAACGAACACCGGGGAGCTGTTTTTT. This translates into CASRGVLAGGTNTGELFF.

This sequence joins TRBV29-1 and TRBJ1-1; TRBD1 is a possible D gene (6 bases). The CDR3 covers 10 residues. V lost 6 bases, J lost 9 bases, and 11 bases lay in between. Germline V lookup: CDR1 SQVTM, CDR2 ANQGSEA. CDR3 residues: CSVGQRKAFF. For the CDR3, the DNA is TGCAGCGTCGGACAGCGAAAAGCTTTCTTT. Full variable domain (rest looked up from reference TRBV29-1 and TRBJ1-1): SAVISQKPSRDICQRGTSLTIQCQVDSQVTMMFWYRQQPGQSLTLIATANQGSEATYESGFVIDKFPISRPNLTFSTLTVSNMSPEDSSIYLCSVGQRKAFFGQGTRLTVV.

This chain connects TRBV3-1 (or the pseudogene TRBV3-2) to TRBJ2-7; tentative D call: TRBD1 (5 bases). Germline V gene sequence: CDR1 LGHDT, CDR2 YNNKEL (reference sequence). V was trimmed by 4 bases and J by 6 bases, leaving 13 bases between them. There are 13 residues in the CDR3. DNA for the CDR3: TGTGCCAGCAGCCTCGACAGTAAGATCGAGCAGTACTTC. Residues: CASSLDSKIEQYF.

The gene calls are TRBV10-3 and TRBJ2-1; 7 nucleotides agree with TRBD2. The junction had 9 bases not matched to a gene; V was cut back by 7 bases and J by 6 bases. Looked up from germline, CDR1 is ENHRY and CDR2 is SYGVKD. This CDR3 has 14 amino acids. The CDR3 DNA reads TGTGCCATCACCCGACCGGGAGGAGGCAATGAGCAGTTCTTC. Translated: CAITRPGGGNEQFF.

The V gene is TRBV5-6, the J gene TRBJ1-4; no firm D call. V shed 1 base and J shed 8 bases, with 6 bases lying between them. This CDR3 has 12 residues. Germline V lookup: CDR1 SGHDT, CDR2 YYEEEE. CDR3 DNA: TGTGCCAGCAGCTTGAAGCAGGAAAAACTGTTTTTT. Translation: CASSLKQEKLFF.

V usage is TRBV15 and J usage is TRBJ2-5; maybe TRBD1 (6 bases). Per the germline V gene, CDR1 is LNHNV and CDR2 is YYDKDF (reference sequence). V was shortened by 3 bases and J by 5 bases, with 16 bases between the two germline ends. This CDR3 comprises 15 residues. CDR3 protein: CATSRQGRGGETQYF. The DNA of the CDR3 is TGTGCCACCAGCAGGCAGGGCAGGGGTGGGGAGACCCAGTACTTC.

This clone appeared a single time. The rearrangement uses TRBV5-8 and TRBJ1-5, with unresolved D. CDR1 and CDR2 (germline): SGHTS, YDEGEE. Deletions cut 1 base from V and 2 bases from J, with 10 bases between. CDR3 size: 15 residues. The CDR3 DNA follows: TGTGCCAGCAGCTTGACAGTGCTTGGCAATCAGCCCCAGCATTTT. The encoded protein is CASSLTVLGNQPQHF.

V usage is TRBV15 and J usage is TRBJ1-3; TRBD1 matches at 9 bases. V shed 1 base, J shed 4 bases, and the junction held 8 bases outside the gene matches. The CDR3 length is 17 residues. Germline CDR1 and CDR2: LNHNV and YYDKDF (reference sequence). DNA of the CDR3: TGTGCCACCAGCAGAGTCCGAAACAGGGGGCCGGGAAACACCATATATTTT. It is translated as CATSRVRNRGPGNTIYF.

The chain combines TRBV29-1 with TRBJ1-5; D is unclear. Trimming took 4 bases from V and 7 from J, leaving 11 bases between them. CDR1 is SQVTM and CDR2 is ANQGSEA in the germline V gene. The length of the CDR3 is 12 residues. The CDR3 spells CSVGTIGQPQHF. CDR3 coding DNA: TGCAGCGTTGGGACGATAGGGCAGCCCCAGCATTTT.

V and J are TRBV7-2 and TRBJ2-7; no clear D gene. The V end was cut by 2 bases, the J end by 2 bases, with 10 bases between. The germline V gene has CDR1 SGHTA and CDR2 FQGNSA. The CDR3 contains 14 residues. The CDR3 nucleotides read TGTGCCAGCAGCTTAAGGAGAGGTACCTACGAGCAGTACTTC. As protein: CASSLRRGTYEQYF.

This chain connects TRBV5-1 to TRBJ2-7; no definite D call. Germline CDR1 reads SGHRS; CDR2 reads YFSETQ. This CDR3 spans 14 amino acids. Trimming cost V 0 bases and J 2 bases, with 9 bases left between them. CDR3 DNA: TGCGCCAGCAGCTTGGTTGCAGGCACCTACGAGCAGTACTTC. Translation: CASSLVAGTYEQYF.

The V call is TRBV5-1, the J call TRBJ1-1; D is unresolved. Per the germline V gene, CDR1 is SGHRS and CDR2 is YFSETQ. This CDR3 has 15 amino acids. Trimming stripped 1 base from V and 2 bases from J, with 12 bases between. The CDR3 nucleotides read TGCGCCAGCAGCTTGAAAGCTTCGGGAAACACTGAAGCTTTCTTT. Amino acids: CASSLKASGNTEAFF.

This chain joins TRBV2 and TRBJ1-1; D might be TRBD1 (6 bases). V shed 7 bases and J shed 11 bases, with 17 bases lying between them. Germline V lookup: CDR1 SNHLY, CDR2 FYNNEI. The CDR3 extends over 12 amino acids. DNA for the CDR3: TGTGCCAGCAAGGGGGAGGGTTTAGGGGCTTTCTTT. This gives the protein CASKGEGLGAFF.

V is TRBV10-3 and J is TRBJ2-3; D is unclear. Germline loops: CDR1 ENHRY, CDR2 SYGVKD. Trimming pared 4 bases from V and 6 bases from J, leaving 11 bases between. The CDR3 contains 13 residues. CDR3 bases: TGTGCCATCAGTGTTACCCGGGTGGATACGCAGTATTTT. Amino acids: CAISVTRVDTQYF.

The chain has TRBV28 and TRBJ1-2, with TRBD1 matching over 7 bases. The ends lost 5 bases at V and 9 bases at J; junction bases unmatched: 9. Germline CDR1 reads MDHEN; CDR2 reads SYDVKM. The CDR3 contains 13 residues. This CDR3 is CASSRIGGDRYTF. The CDR3, as DNA: TGTGCCAGCAGTCGGATAGGGGGCGATCGCTACACCTTC.

V usage is TRBV7-2 and J usage is TRBJ2-2; D uncertain. The CDR3 contains 14 residues. V dropped 5 bases and J dropped 2 bases, with 9 bases sitting between them. Germline V gene lookup returns CDR1 SGHTA and CDR2 FQGNSA. CDR3 sequence: CASSQTFNTGELFF. CDR3 DNA: TGTGCCAGCAGCCAGACCTTTAACACCGGGGAGCTGTTTTTT.

About this clone itself: This same CDR3 is encoded by further DNA sequences in the sample. This chain connects TRBV7-2 to TRBJ2-7, with 7 bases aligning to TRBD2. The germline V gene encodes CDR1 SGHTA and CDR2 FQGNSA. V gave up 1 base and J gave up 4 bases; unmatched junction bases: 4. The CDR3 sequence is 14 residues long. CDR3 in amino acids: CASSLGLGGYEQYF. DNA for the CDR3: TGTGCCAGCAGCTTAGGCCTCGGGGGGTACGAGCAGTACTTC.

This clone was observed once. This chain's CDR3 is CASSPARTGELFF. In DNA form, the CDR3 reads TGTGCCAGCAGCCCAGCCCGGACCGGGGAGCTGTTTTTT. This chain connects TRBV3-1 (or the pseudogene TRBV3-2) to TRBJ2-2; the D is unclear. Germline loops: CDR1 LGHDT, CDR2 YNNKEL (reference sequence). V dropped 4 bases and J dropped 5 bases, with 8 bases sitting between them. The CDR3 consists of 13 residues.

The V gene is TRBV5-6, the J gene TRBJ1-2, with D uncertain. This CDR3 is 12 amino acids long. Germline V gene data show CDR1 as SGHDT and CDR2 as YYEEEE. V shed 4 bases and J shed 5 bases, with 9 bases lying between them. CDR3 nucleotides: TGTGCCAGCAGCCATTCGGATTATGGCTACACCTTC. It encodes CASSHSDYGYTF.

This clone was detected only a few times. The CDR3 DNA reads as TGTGCCAGTAGTACCCTGGGGACAGGGGGCGGCTACACCTTC. Its protein is CASSTLGTGGGYTF. The chain is built from TRBV19 and TRBJ1-2; 12 nucleotides line up with TRBD1. Germline loops: CDR1 LNHDA, CDR2 SQIVND (reference sequence). There are 14 residues in the CDR3. Trimming at V came to 4 bases and at J to 8 bases, leaving 5 bases not matched to a gene.

The rearrangement joins TRBV6-2 or TRBV6-3 to TRBJ2-1; 9 bases are a match to TRBD1. The germline V gene encodes CDR1 MNHEY and CDR2 SVGEGT. The CDR3 has 15 amino acids. Trimming took 2 bases from V and 10 from J; bases not matched to a gene: 9. CDR3 DNA sequence: TGTGCCAGCAGTTACCCTTCCCGACAGGGGGAAGAGCAGTTCTTC. Its protein product is CASSYPSRQGEEQFF.

This chain uses TRBV5-4 with TRBJ2-1, with 13 bases lining up with TRBD2. The CDR3 runs 15 residues. J lost 9 bases, V lost 4 bases, and 7 bases had no gene match. From germline, CDR1 is SGHNT and CDR2 YYREEE (reference sequence). The CDR3 sequence: CASSSGTSGKAEQFF. CDR3 coding DNA: TGTGCCAGCAGCAGCGGGACTAGCGGGAAGGCTGAGCAGTTCTTC.

This chain connects TRBV19 to TRBJ2-1; TRBD2 matches at 8 bases. The CDR3 loop spans 16 amino acids. J gave up 2 bases and V 1 base, and 4 bases lay outside the gene matches. Germline V gene data show CDR1 as LNHDA and CDR2 as SQIVND (reference sequence). In DNA form, the CDR3 reads TGTGCCAGTAGTATAGGTTCCGGGGGGGCCTACAATGAGCAGTTCTTC. Encoded protein: CASSIGSGGAYNEQFF.

The chain uses TRBV21-1 and TRBJ2-5; the table's D call TRBD1 went unverified against the DNA. TRBV21-1 is a recognized pseudogene. The CDR3 contains 16 residues. The CDR3 loop is CASSPRPTGSGKTQYF. The CDR3 DNA follows: TGTGCCAGCAGCCCCCGTCCGACAGGGTCCGGAAAGACCCAGTACTTC.

The rearrangement links TRBV7-2 to TRBJ1-1; D may be TRBD1 (6 bases). Per the germline V gene, CDR1 is SGHTA and CDR2 is FQGNSA. V gave up 5 bases and J gave up 7 bases, with 11 bases separating them. The CDR3 sequence is 12 residues long. CDR3 nucleotide sequence: TGTGCCAGCAGCACTCGGACAGTTGAAGCTTTCTTT. Its protein is CASSTRTVEAFF. Full variable domain (outside the CDR3, taken from reference TRBV7-2 and TRBJ1-1): GAGVSQSPSNKVTEKGKDVELRCDPISGHTALYWYRQSLGQGLEFLIYFQGNSAPDKSGLPSDRFSAERTGGSVSTLTIQRTQQEDSAVYLCASSTRTVEAFFGQGTRLTVV.

This chain uses TRBV4-1 with TRBJ2-1, with D unresolved. V was cut by 0 bases and J by 0 bases, with 12 bases left in between. The CDR3 length is 17 residues. Per the germline V gene, CDR1 is MGHRA and CDR2 is YSYEKL. The CDR3 sequence is CASSQEGSPSSYNEQFF. For the CDR3, the DNA is TGCGCCAGCAGCCAAGAAGGTAGCCCAAGCTCCTACAATGAGCAGTTCTTC.